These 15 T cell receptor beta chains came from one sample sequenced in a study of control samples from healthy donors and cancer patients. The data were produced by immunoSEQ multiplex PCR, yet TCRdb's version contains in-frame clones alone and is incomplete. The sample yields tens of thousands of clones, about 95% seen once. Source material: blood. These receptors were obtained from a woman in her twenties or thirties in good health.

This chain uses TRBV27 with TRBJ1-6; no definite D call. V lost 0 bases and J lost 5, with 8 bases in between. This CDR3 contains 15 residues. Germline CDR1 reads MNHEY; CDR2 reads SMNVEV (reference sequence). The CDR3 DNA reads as TGTGCCAGCAGTTTATCCAGGCGGGATAATTCACCCCTCCACTTT. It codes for CASSLSRRDNSPLHF.

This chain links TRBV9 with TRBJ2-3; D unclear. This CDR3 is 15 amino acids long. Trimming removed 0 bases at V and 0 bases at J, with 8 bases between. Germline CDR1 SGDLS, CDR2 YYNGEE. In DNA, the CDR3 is TGTGCCAGCAGCGTAGCAGCTACTAGCACAGATACGCAGTATTTT. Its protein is CASSVAATSTDTQYF.

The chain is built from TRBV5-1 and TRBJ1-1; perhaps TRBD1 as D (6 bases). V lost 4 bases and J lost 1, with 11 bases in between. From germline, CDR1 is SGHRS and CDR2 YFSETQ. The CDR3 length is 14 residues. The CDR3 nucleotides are TGCGCCAGCAGCGGCCTGACAGGGAACACTGAAGCTTTCTTT. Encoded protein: CASSGLTGNTEAFF.

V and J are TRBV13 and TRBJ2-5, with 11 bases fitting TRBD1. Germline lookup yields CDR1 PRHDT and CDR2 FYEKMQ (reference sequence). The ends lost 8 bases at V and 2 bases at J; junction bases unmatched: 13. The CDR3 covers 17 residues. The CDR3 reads CASLLRPGQGEQETQYF. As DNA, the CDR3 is TGTGCCAGCCTTCTCCGGCCGGGACAGGGGGAGCAAGAGACCCAGTACTTC.

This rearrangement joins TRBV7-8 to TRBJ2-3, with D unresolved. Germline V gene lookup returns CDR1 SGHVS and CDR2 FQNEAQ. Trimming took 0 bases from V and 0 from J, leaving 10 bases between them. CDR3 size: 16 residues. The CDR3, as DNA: TGTGCCAGCAGCTTAGCGCCAGGCCCTAGCACAGATACGCAGTATTTT. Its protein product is CASSLAPGPSTDTQYF.

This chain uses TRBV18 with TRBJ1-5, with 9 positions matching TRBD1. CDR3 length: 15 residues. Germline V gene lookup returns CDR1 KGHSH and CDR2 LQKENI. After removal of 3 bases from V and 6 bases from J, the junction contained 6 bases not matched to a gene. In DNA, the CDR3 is TGTGCCAGCTCACCGGGTGGGACAGGGAGTCAGCCCCAGCATTTT. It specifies CASSPGGTGSQPQHF. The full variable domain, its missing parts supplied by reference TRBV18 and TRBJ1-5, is NAGVMQNPRHLVRRRGQEARLRCSPMKGHSHVYWYRQLPEEGLKFMVYLQKENIIDESGMPKERFSAEFPKEGPSILRIQQVVRGDSAAYFCASSPGGTGSQPQHFGDGTRLSIL.

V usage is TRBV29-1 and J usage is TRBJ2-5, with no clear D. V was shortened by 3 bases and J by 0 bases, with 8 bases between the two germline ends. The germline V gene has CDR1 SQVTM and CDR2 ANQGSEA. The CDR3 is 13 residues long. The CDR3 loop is CSVEARDQETQYF. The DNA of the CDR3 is TGCAGCGTTGAGGCTCGGGACCAAGAGACCCAGTACTTC.

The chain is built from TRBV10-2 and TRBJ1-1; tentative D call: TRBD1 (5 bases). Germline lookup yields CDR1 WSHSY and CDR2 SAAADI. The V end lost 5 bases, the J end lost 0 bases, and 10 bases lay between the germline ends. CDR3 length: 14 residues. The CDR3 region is CASSTAGMNTEAFF. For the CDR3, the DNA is TGCGCCAGCAGTACAGCAGGGATGAACACTGAAGCTTTCTTT.

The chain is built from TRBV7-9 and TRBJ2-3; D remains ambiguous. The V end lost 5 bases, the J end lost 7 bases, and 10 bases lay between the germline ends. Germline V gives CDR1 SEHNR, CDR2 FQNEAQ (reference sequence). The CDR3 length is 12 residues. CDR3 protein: CASSPDLNTQYF. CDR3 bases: TGTGCCAGCAGCCCTGACCTTAATACGCAGTATTTT.

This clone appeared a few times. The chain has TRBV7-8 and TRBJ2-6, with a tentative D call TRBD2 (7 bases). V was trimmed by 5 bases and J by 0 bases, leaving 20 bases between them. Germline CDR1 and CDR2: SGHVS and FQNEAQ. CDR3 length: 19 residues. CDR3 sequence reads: CASSELGGPTFSGANVLTF. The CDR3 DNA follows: TGTGCCAGCAGCGAACTCGGGGGGCCGACCTTCTCTGGGGCCAACGTCCTGACTTTC. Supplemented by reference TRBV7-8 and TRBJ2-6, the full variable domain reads GAGVSQSPRYKVAKRGQDVALRCDPISGHVSLFWYQQALGQGPEFLTYFQNEAQLDKSGLPSDRFFAERPEGSVSTLKIQRTQQEDSAVYLCASSELGGPTFSGANVLTFGAGSRLTVL.

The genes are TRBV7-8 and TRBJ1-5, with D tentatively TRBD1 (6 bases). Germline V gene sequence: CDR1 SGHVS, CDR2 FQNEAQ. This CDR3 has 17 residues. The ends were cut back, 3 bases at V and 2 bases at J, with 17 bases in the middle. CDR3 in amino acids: CASSFNRDEGGNQPQHF. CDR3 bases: TGTGCCAGCAGCTTTAACAGGGACGAAGGGGGCAATCAGCCCCAGCATTTT.

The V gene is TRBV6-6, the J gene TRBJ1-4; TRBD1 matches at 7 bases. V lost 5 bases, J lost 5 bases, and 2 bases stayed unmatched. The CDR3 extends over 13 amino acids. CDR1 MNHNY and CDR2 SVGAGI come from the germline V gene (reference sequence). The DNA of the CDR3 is TGTGCCAGCAGTACAGGGGTAAATGAAAAACTGTTTTTT. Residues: CASSTGVNEKLFF.

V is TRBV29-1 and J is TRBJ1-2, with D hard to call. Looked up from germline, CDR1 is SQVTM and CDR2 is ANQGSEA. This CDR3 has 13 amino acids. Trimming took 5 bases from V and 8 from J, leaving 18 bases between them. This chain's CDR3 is CSVPLSGFGGYTF. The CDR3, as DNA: TGCAGCGTTCCCCTCTCGGGGTTTGGAGGCTACACCTTC. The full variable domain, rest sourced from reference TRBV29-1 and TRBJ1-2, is SAVISQKPSRDICQRGTSLTIQCQVDSQVTMMFWYRQQPGQSLTLIATANQGSEATYESGFVIDKFPISRPNLTFSTLTVSNMSPEDSSIYLCSVPLSGFGGYTFGSGTRLTVV.

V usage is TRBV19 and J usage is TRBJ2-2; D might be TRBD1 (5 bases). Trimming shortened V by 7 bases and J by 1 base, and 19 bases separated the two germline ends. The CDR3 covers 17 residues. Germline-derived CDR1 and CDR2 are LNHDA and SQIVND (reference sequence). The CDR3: CASNPVRVTGNTGELFF. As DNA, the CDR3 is TGTGCCAGTAACCCCGTGAGAGTTACAGGGAACACCGGGGAGCTGTTTTTT.

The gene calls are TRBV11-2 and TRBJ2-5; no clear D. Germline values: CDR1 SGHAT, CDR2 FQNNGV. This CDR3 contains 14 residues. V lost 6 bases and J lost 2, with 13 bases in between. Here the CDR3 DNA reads TGTGCCAGCAGGCAAATGTCGCATCAAGAGACCCAGTACTTC. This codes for CASRQMSHQETQYF.